This T cell receptor beta chain was documented in a study of blood T cell repertoires in COVID-19. As for the study in general: Material from acute and convalescent COVID-19 was sourced from the United States, Italy and Spain.

TCRdb keeps only in-frame clones here, not all; method: immunoSEQ multiplex PCR. The repertoire has 150,000 to 190,000 clones, 80% to 90% of them found once; the top ten carry about 15%. The source material was peripheral blood. The TCR was taken from a woman aged 40 to 50 with acute or convalescent COVID-19.

The DNA for the CDR3 is TGTGCCAGCAGTGAAGTGGGGGCAGCGAACACCGGGGAGCTGTTTTTT. As protein: CASSEVGAANTGELFF. The rearrangement links TRBV2 to TRBJ2-2; tentative D call: TRBD1 (6 bases). Germline loops: CDR1 SNHLY, CDR2 FYNNEI. V gave up 1 base and J gave up 0 bases, with 9 bases separating them. The CDR3 length is 16 residues.